These T cell receptor beta chains were read from a single sample in a study of Tregs in tolerant kidney transplant recipients. The table came from immunoSEQ multiplex PCR; TCRdb's copy has only in-frame clones and leaves some out. Of around 70,000 clones in the sample, approximately 92% are singletons; the top ten hold over 9.5%. The sequencing here drew on CD8+ T cells from blood, taken before the transplant. These receptor sequences come from a human donor who received a combined kidney and bone marrow transplant. Both conserved end residues are part of each CDR3. Clone size, where shown, is once, few, many, or a class for clones that have expanded.

v_call clone_size cdr3_aa
TRBV4-3 . CASSQDQGLNTEAFF
TRBV9 . CASSVVAGLAGELFF
TRBV4-3 once CASSQNLPSESYNEQFF
TRBV7-9 . CASSGGDNTGELFF
TRBV25-1 few CASSPGIGPNYEQYF
TRBV27 medium-sized CASRLAGNEQFF
TRBV28 . CASSLPGGNEKLFF
TRBV5-5 . CASSFTRRSGNTIYF
TRBV10-2 . CASSPLRGGNEQFF
TRBV7-9 . CASSLTPSGNTIYF
TRBV5-4 . CASSLEIPNTGELFF
TRBV7-2 . CASTRDSSSYEQYF
TRBV11-2 once CASCGLGNTIYF
TRBV19 . CASSTHNRGVKNIQYF
TRBV9 . CASSSRLGEEIHEQFF
TRBV28 . CASSINRGHPYEQYF
TRBV15 . CATSWGVSTDTQYF
TRBV7-9 . CASSSPVSDSYNEQFF
TRBV28 . CASHRGFREPQHF
TRBV7-8 . CASSLRGGTYPYNEQFF
TRBV30 once CAWSVGWREGLETQYF
TRBV19 . CASSIGSRGNQPQHF
TRBV7-2 . CASSLGPGLAVWGQYF
TRBV7-9 . CASSSPIAGVDTQYF
TRBV9 . CATNSGGGTDTQYF
TRBV4-2 . CASSHALAGANTGELFF
TRBV23-1 . CASSLRQVSNQPQHF
TRBV11-2 . CASSFPTSGANNEQFF
TRBV7-9 . CASSLWERHSYEQYF
TRBV4-1 . CASSQDRSGGYNEQFF
TRBV11-2 . CASSSRTKRDYEQYF
TRBV7-3 . CASSLIGEASPLHF
TRBV28 . CASRESGLAGGRYEQYF
TRBV4-3 . CASSQGTGANYGYTF
TRBV27 . CASSLSGASTEAFF
TRBV30 . CAWNDNYEQYF
TRBV7-9 . CASSFGFTGELFF
TRBV7-6 . CASSPQARQGAWSYGYTF
TRBV19 once CASSVILGDNEQFF
TRBV4-3 . CASSLNSRTPYNEQFF
TRBV7-8 . CASSFLTSGGGDTQYF
TRBV11-2 . CASTERQGWYEKLFF
TRBV4-3 . CASSQDYGTSYEQYF
TRBV13 once CASSSGGDGNTIYF
TRBV19 . CASSAPGQGAQDTQYF
TRBV10-3 . CAISYPPRDTDQPQHF
TRBV20-1 . CSVNTEAFF
TRBV10-3 . CAISPSGSDSPLHF
TRBV27 . CASSPSTGAKAYEQYF
TRBV6-5 . CASSYSSRGSNQPQHF
TRBV6-1 . CASSMENEQFF
TRBV19 . CASSNQRPDRPYSNQPQHF
TRBV19 . CASSTFSYEQYF
TRBV2 . CASSEERWTEDLGNTEAFF
TRBV7-9 . CASSTLEGRVRYEQYF
TRBV13 . CASSSGLESLEQFF
TRBV9 . CASSRGEGKADTQYF
TRBV19 . CASSINRATYEQYF
TRBV7-6 . CASSHGSAGLMDTQYF